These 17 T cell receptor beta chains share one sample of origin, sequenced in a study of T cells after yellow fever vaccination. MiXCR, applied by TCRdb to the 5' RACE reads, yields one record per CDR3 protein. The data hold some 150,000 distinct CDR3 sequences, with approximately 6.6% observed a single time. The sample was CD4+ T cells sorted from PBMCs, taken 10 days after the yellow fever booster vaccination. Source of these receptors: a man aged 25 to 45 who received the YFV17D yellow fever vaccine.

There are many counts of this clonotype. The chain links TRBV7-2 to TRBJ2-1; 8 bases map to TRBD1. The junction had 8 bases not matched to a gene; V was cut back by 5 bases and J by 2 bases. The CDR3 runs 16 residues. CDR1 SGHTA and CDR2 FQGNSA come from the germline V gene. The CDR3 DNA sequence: TGTGCCAGCAGCACCCACAGGGGGTCAACCTACAATGAGCAGTTCTTC. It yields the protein CASSTHRGSTYNEQFF.

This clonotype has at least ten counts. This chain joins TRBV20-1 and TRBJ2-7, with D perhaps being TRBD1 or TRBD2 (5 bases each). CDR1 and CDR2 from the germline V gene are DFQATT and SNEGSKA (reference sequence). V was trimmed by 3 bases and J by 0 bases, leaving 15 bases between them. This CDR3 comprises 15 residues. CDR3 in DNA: TGCAGTGCTAGCCTACCGGGACCGACCTCCTACGAGCAGTACTTC. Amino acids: CSASLPGPTSYEQYF.

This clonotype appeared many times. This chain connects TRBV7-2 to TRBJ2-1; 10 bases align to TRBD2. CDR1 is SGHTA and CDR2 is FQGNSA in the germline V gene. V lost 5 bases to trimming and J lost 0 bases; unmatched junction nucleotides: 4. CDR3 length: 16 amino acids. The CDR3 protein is CASSASGGSSYNEQFF. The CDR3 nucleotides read TGTGCCAGCAGCGCTAGCGGGGGCAGCTCCTACAATGAGCAGTTCTTC. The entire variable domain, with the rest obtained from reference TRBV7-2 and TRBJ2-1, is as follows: GAGVSQSPSNKVTEKGKDVELRCDPISGHTALYWYRQSLGQGLEFLIYFQGNSAPDKSGLPSDRFSAERTGGSVSTLTIQRTQQEDSAVYLCASSASGGSSYNEQFFGPGTRLTVL.

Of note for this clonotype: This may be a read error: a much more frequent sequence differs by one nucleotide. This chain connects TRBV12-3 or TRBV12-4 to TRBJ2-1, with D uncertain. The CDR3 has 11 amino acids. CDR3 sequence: CASSLRHELFF. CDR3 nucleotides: TGTGCCAGCAGTTTGAGGCATGAGCTGTTCTTC.

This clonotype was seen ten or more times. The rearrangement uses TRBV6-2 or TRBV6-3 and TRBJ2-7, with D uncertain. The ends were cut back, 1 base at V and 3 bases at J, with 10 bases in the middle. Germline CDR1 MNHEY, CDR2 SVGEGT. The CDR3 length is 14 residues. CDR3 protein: CASSYYGPRYEQYF. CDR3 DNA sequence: TGTGCCAGCAGTTACTACGGACCTCGCTACGAGCAGTACTTC.

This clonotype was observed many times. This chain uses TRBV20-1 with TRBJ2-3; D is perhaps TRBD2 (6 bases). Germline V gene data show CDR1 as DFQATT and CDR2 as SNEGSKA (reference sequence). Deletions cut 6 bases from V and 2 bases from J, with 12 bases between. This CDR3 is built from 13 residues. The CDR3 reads CSAGTGITDTQYF. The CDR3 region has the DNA TGCAGTGCCGGGACTGGAATCACAGATACGCAGTATTTT.

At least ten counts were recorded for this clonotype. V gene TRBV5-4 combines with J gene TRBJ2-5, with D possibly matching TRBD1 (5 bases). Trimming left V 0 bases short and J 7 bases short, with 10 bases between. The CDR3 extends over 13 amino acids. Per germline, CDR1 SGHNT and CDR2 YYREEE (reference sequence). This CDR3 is CASSLAGDRTQYF. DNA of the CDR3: TGTGCCAGCAGCTTGGCCGGAGACAGGACCCAGTACTTC. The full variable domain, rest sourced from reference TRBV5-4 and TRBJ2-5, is ETGVTQSPTHLIKTRGQQVTLRCSSQSGHNTVSWYQQALGQGPQFIFQYYREEENGRGNFPPRFSGLQFPNYSSELNVNALELDDSALYLCASSLAGDRTQYFGPGTRLLVL.

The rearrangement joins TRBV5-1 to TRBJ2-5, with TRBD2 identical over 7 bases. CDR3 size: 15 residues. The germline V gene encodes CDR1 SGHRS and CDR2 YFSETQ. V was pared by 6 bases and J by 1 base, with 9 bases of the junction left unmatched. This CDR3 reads CASTPGTTLQETQYF. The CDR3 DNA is TGCGCCAGCACCCCCGGGACTACCCTCCAAGAGACCCAGTACTTC.

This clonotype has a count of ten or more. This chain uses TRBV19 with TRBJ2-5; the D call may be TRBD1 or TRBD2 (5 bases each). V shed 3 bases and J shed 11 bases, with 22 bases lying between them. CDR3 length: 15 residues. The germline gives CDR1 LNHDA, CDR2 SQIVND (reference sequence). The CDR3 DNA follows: TGTGCCAGTAGTATGGGTCAGGGACCCCACACCCTGCAGTACTTC. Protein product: CASSMGQGPHTLQYF.

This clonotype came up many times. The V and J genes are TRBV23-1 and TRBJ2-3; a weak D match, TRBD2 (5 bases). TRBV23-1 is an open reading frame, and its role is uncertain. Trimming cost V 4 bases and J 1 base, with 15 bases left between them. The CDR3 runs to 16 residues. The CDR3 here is CASSLVRAVGTDTQYF. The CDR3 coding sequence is TGCGCCAGCAGTCTAGTGAGAGCGGTCGGCACAGATACGCAGTATTTT.

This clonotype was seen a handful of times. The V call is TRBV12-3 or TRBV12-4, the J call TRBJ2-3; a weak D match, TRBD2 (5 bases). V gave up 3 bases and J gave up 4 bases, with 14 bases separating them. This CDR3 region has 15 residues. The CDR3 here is CASSFSGGGADTQYF. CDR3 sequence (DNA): TGTGCCAGCAGTTTTTCCGGAGGTGGGGCAGATACGCAGTATTTT.

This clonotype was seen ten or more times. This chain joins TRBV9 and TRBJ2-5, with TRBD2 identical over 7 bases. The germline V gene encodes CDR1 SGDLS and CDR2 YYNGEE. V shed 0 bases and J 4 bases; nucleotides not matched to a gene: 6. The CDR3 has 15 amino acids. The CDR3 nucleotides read TGTGCCAGCAGCGTAGAGCGGGGACCTCCAGAGACCCAGTACTTC. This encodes CASSVERGPPETQYF.

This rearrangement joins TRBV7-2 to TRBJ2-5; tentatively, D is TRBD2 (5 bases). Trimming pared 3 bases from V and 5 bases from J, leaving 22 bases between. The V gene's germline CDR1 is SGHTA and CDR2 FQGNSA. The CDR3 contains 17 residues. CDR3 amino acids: CASSFGAAMLGIETQYF. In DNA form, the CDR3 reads TGTGCCAGCAGCTTTGGAGCGGCTATGTTGGGTATTGAGACCCAGTACTTC.

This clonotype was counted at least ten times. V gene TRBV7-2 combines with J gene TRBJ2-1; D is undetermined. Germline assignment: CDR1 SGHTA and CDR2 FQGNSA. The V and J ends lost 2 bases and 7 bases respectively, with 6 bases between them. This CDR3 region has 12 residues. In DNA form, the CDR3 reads TGTGCCAGCAGCTTATCCCGGAATGAGCAGTTCTTC. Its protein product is CASSLSRNEQFF. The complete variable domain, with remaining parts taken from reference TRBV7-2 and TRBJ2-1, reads GAGVSQSPSNKVTEKGKDVELRCDPISGHTALYWYRQSLGQGLEFLIYFQGNSAPDKSGLPSDRFSAERTGGSVSTLTIQRTQQEDSAVYLCASSLSRNEQFFGPGTRLTVL.

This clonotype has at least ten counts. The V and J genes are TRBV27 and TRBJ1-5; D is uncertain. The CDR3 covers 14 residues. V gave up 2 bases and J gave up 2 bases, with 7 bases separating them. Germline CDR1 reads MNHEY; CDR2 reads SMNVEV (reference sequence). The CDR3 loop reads CASSLNTRNQPQHF. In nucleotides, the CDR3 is TGTGCCAGCAGTTTAAATACACGCAATCAGCCCCAGCATTTT.

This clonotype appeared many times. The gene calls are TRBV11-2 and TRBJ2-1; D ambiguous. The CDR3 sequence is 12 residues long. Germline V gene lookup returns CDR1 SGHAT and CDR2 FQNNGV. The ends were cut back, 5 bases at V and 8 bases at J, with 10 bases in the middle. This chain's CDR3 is CASSPERYEQFF. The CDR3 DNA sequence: TGTGCCAGCAGCCCCGAACGGTATGAGCAGTTCTTC. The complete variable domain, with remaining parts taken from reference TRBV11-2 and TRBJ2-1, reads EAGVAQSPRYKIIEKRQSVAFWCNPISGHATLYWYQQILGQGPKLLIQFQNNGVVDDSQLPKDRFSAERLKGVDSTLKIQPAKLEDSAVYLCASSPERYEQFFGPGTRLTVL.

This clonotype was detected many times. CDR3 protein: CASSESRGHANTGELFF. The DNA for the CDR3 is TGCGCCAGCAGTGAGAGTAGGGGTCACGCGAACACCGGGGAGCTGTTTTTT. The chain combines TRBV10-2 with TRBJ2-2; the D gene is possibly TRBD1 (5 bases). V was clipped by 2 bases and J by 0 bases, with 13 bases between them. The CDR3 contains 17 residues. From germline, CDR1 is WSHSY and CDR2 SAAADI.